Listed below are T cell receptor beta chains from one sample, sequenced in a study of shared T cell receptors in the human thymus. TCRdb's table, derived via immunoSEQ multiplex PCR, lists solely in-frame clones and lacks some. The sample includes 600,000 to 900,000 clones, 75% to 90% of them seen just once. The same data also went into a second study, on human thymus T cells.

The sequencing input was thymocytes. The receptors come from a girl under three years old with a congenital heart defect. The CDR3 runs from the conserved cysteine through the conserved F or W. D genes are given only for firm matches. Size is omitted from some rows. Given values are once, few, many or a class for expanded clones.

TGTGCCAGCAGTTTTAGGACTGGGCCGACTTACAATGAGCAGTTCTTC	CASSFRTGPTYNEQFF	TRBJ2-1	NA	TRBV28	NA
TGTGCCAGCTCACCGCCCCCACAGGGCCCGCGCATAGGGAACTATGGCTACACCTTC	CASSPPPQGPRIGNYGYTF	TRBJ1-2	NA	TRBV18	NA
TGTGCCAGCAGTTTAGAGGGCGCGGGCTCCTATAATTCACCCCTCCACTTT	CASSLEGAGSYNSPLHF	TRBJ1-6	NA	TRBV28	NA
TGTGCCATCAGCCCAACAGGGAATGGCTACACCTTC	CAISPTGNGYTF	TRBJ1-2	few	TRBV10-3	NA
TGTGCCTGGACCCCCCGGAACTATGGCTACACCTTC	CAWTPRNYGYTF	TRBJ1-2	NA	TRBV30	NA
TGTGCCTGGAGTGCGGCGGCCACCACGGACTCTGGGGCCAACGTCCTGACTTTC	CAWSAAATTDSGANVLTF	TRBJ2-6	NA	TRBV30	NA
TGTGCCAGCAGTCACCCCAGACTACCCTCCCACGAGCAGTACTTC	CASSHPRLPSHEQYF	TRBJ2-7	once	TRBV6-1	NA
TGCGCCAGCAGCCGAGACATCAATCAGCCCCAGCATTTT	CASSRDINQPQHF	TRBJ1-5	NA	TRBV4-1	NA
TGTGCCAGCAGTGAGGCCCCCCGAAGTCCAAAAGAGACCCAGTACTTC	CASSEAPRSPKETQYF	TRBJ2-5	NA	TRBV6-4	NA
TGTGCCAGCAGTGCGGGCGGGTGGACAGGGCCTTACAATGAGCAGTTCTTC	CASSAGGWTGPYNEQFF	TRBJ2-1	NA	TRBV27	TRBD1
TGTGCCAGCAGCATAGGGGGAGCTGCCCTCATCTCTGGAAACACCATATATTTT	CASSIGGAALISGNTIYF	TRBJ1-3	NA	TRBV2	NA
TGCGCCAGCAGCCTGGCTTATGGGAGGGAGCAGTACTTC	CASSLAYGREQYF	TRBJ2-7	NA	TRBV5-1	NA
TGTGCCAGTCGATTAGACAGGGAAGCCTACGAGCAGTACTTC	CASRLDREAYEQYF	TRBJ2-7	NA	TRBV28	TRBD1
TGTGCCAGCTCGCAGAGGCTCCCCGGGACAGAGATAAATTCACCCCTCCACTTT	CASSQRLPGTEINSPLHF	TRBJ1-6	NA	TRBV2	TRBD1
TGCGCCAGCAGCCAAGTCGTCGGACAGGGGGACTACGAGCAGTACTTC	CASSQVVGQGDYEQYF	TRBJ2-7	NA	TRBV4-1	TRBD1
TGTGCCAGCACTAGCGGGGAGGACACCGGGGAGCTGTTTTTT	CASTSGEDTGELFF	TRBJ2-2	NA	TRBV28	TRBD2
TGTGCCAGCAGTTTACCGGACAGACTGAAAAATGAAAAACTGTTTTTT	CASSLPDRLKNEKLFF	TRBJ1-4	NA	TRBV28	NA
TGTGCCAGCACCTTGGGGCTAAGGAGCACTGAAGCTTTCTTT	CASTLGLRSTEAFF	TRBJ1-1	NA	TRBV5-4	NA
TGTGCCAGCAGCTTTACTCAGGGGTCCCCCGGTGATGGCTACACCTTC	CASSFTQGSPGDGYTF	TRBJ1-2	NA	TRBV7-9	NA
TGTGCCAGCAGCGGCCAGGGCCCCGGAAACACCATATATTTT	CASSGQGPGNTIYF	TRBJ1-3	NA	TRBV9	NA
TGTGCCAGCAGCCCCCGACAGACTAATGAAAAACTGTTTTTT	CASSPRQTNEKLFF	TRBJ1-4	NA	TRBV7-9	NA
TGTGCCAGCGCGAAGGGAGGGGCGGATCAGCCCCAGCATTTT	CASAKGGADQPQHF	TRBJ1-5	NA	TRBV19	NA
TGTGCCAGCAGGGGAGAAGAGACCCAGTACTTC	CASRGEETQYF	TRBJ2-5	NA	TRBV7-2	NA
TGTGCCAGCAGCCCCCTGGAAGGGGCCCCATTAACCTGGAACACTGAAGCTTTCTTT	CASSPLEGAPLTWNTEAFF	TRBJ1-1	NA	TRBV5-5	NA
TGCGCCAGCCCTGCTTTATATATTCCCGGGACACCGAGCTCCTATAATTCACCCCTCCACTTT	CASPALYIPGTPSSYNSPLHF	TRBJ1-6	NA	TRBV5-1	NA
TGTGCCAGCAGCCAATTGGCCCTAGGAGAGCAGTTCTTC	CASSQLALGEQFF	TRBJ2-1	NA	TRBV7-8	NA
TGCGCCAGCAGCCTCCGGACAGCTAGGACCGGGGAGCTGTTTTTT	CASSLRTARTGELFF	TRBJ2-2	NA	TRBV4-3	NA
TGCGCCAGCAGCTTGGGACTGAAAAAAGGGGTTTATGGCTACACCTTC	CASSLGLKKGVYGYTF	TRBJ1-2	NA	TRBV5-1	NA
TGTGCCAGCTCACCGGCCTCCGGGACAGGCATCCTCTTCCCCCTCCACTTT	CASSPASGTGILFPLHF	TRBJ1-6	NA	TRBV18	TRBD1
TGTGCCAGCATGAACCGCCGGGTCTTAAACTATGGCTACACCTTC	CASMNRRVLNYGYTF	TRBJ1-2	once	TRBV2	NA
TGTGCCCGCTGGAGCGGCGACTATGGCTACACCTTC	CARWSGDYGYTF	TRBJ1-2	NA	TRBV2	NA
TGTGCCAGCAGTGAGGACGGGACAGTGTATTCCTACGAGCAGTACTTC	CASSEDGTVYSYEQYF	TRBJ2-7	NA	TRBV2	TRBD1
TGCGCCAGCAGCCAAGATGCCAGGGGGCGGCCTTTTTATAGCAATCAGCCCCAGCATTTT	CASSQDARGRPFYSNQPQHF	TRBJ1-5	NA	TRBV4-1	TRBD1
TGTGCCAGCAGTACTACAGGGGACCCCTTCTCACCCCTCCACTTT	CASSTTGDPFSPLHF	TRBJ1-6	NA	TRBV2	TRBD1
TGTGCCAGTAGTATCGGGACTCCAACGAGCTCTGGGGCCAACGTCCTGACTTTC	CASSIGTPTSSGANVLTF	TRBJ2-6	NA	TRBV19	NA
TGTGCCAGCAGTTACTTTCCGACAGGTGAAGCTTTCTTT	CASSYFPTGEAFF	TRBJ1-1	NA	TRBV6-6	NA
TGTGCCAGCAGTTTGGTCGGACAGACAACTAATGAAAAACTGTTTTTT	CASSLVGQTTNEKLFF	TRBJ1-4	NA	TRBV27	NA
TGTGCCAGTAGCCTAGACAGGGGGGAACACAATGAGCAGTTCTTC	CASSLDRGEHNEQFF	TRBJ2-1	NA	TRBV19	TRBD1
TGTGCCAGCAGCGCCCGTGGGACACCCAATTCACCCCTCCACTTT	CASSARGTPNSPLHF	TRBJ1-6	NA	TRBV11-3	NA
TGTGCTAGTGGTTTGGTACGGTGGAGCTCCTACGAGCAGTACTTC	CASGLVRWSSYEQYF	TRBJ2-7	NA	TRBV12-5	NA
TGTGCCAGCAGCTTAGCGCTCAGCGCGCGCACCGGGGAGCTGTTTTTT	CASSLALSARTGELFF	TRBJ2-2	NA	TRBV7-2	NA
TGCGCCAGCAGCCAAGGAGACGGCCAGGGGTCTGGAAACACCATATATTTT	CASSQGDGQGSGNTIYF	TRBJ1-3	NA	TRBV4-1	NA
TGCGCCAGCAGTGAGCTCCGCCAGGGCATGGGGGCGGACACTGAAGCTTTCTTT	CASSELRQGMGADTEAFF	TRBJ1-1	NA	TRBV10-2	NA
TGTGCCAGCAGCGCTAGGGGGCGTACTAATGAAAAACTGTTTTTT	CASSARGRTNEKLFF	TRBJ1-4	few	TRBV9	TRBD1
TGTGCCAGCAGCCAAGTGGACAGGAGCTCTGGAAACACCATATATTTT	CASSQVDRSSGNTIYF	TRBJ1-3	NA	TRBV14	TRBD1
TGTGCCAGCAGCCCCCGGACAGGGAACTACAATGAGCAGTTCTTC	CASSPRTGNYNEQFF	TRBJ2-1	few	TRBV7-9	TRBD1
TGTGCCAGCAGCCTACAACCGGGACTCAAAGCAGCCTCTGGAAACACCATATATTTT	CASSLQPGLKAASGNTIYF	TRBJ1-3	once	TRBV5-4	NA
TGTGCCAGCAGCTCCCCAAGGGGCCCGTCGGCAGATACGCAGTATTTT	CASSSPRGPSADTQYF	TRBJ2-3	NA	TRBV7-2	NA
TGCGCCAGCAGCCGAATTCCGACTAGCGGGGTATACAATGAGCAGTTCTTC	CASSRIPTSGVYNEQFF	TRBJ2-1	NA	TRBV4-1	TRBD2
TGCGCCAGCAGCCAAGGGGGACAGCGCTCTGGAAACACCATATATTTT	CASSQGGQRSGNTIYF	TRBJ1-3	NA	TRBV4-1	TRBD1
TGTGCCAGCAGTGGGACAGGGGAGAGGGGCGAGACCCAGTACTTC	CASSGTGERGETQYF	TRBJ2-5	NA	TRBV25-1	TRBD1
TGCAGCGTTGTTGGCTGCGGGGGGGAACGGGGTAGGAATGAGCAGTTCTTC	CSVVGCGGERGRNEQFF	TRBJ2-1	NA	TRBV29-1	TRBD2
TGTGCCAGCAGTAGTTCGAGAGGATCCGGGAGTAATGAAAAACTGTTTTTT	CASSSSRGSGSNEKLFF	TRBJ1-4	NA	TRBV6-4	NA
TGTGCCTGGACCGCGGACAGTAGCTCCTATAATTCACCCCTCCACTTT	CAWTADSSSYNSPLHF	TRBJ1-6	NA	TRBV30	NA
TGTGCCAGCAGCTTAGGTCATCACAGGTCGGGAAACACCATATATTTT	CASSLGHHRSGNTIYF	TRBJ1-3	NA	TRBV7-6	NA
TGTGCCACCAGCAGAGAACGGGGGGGCCCTCTCAAAAACATTCAGTACTTC	CATSRERGGPLKNIQYF	TRBJ2-4	NA	TRBV15	TRBD2
TGTGCCAGCAGCCCACCCTCGCGGGGGCTGTCCTACAATGAGCAGTTCTTC	CASSPPSRGLSYNEQFF	TRBJ2-1	NA	TRBV5-6	NA
TGTGCCAGCAGCCTCTCAAGAAAAGGTCTATTTGAGGACATTCAGTACTTC	CASSLSRKGLFEDIQYF	TRBJ2-4	NA	TRBV13	NA
TGTGCCAGCAGTAGGGGGCAAGAGACCCAGTACTTC	CASSRGQETQYF	TRBJ2-5	NA	TRBV6-1	NA